These 6 T cell receptor beta chains originate from one sample sequenced in a study of PD-1 and CTLA-4 blockade in melanoma. TCRdb's table, derived via immunoSEQ multiplex PCR, lists solely in-frame clones and lacks some. Among about 16,000 clones, about 70% were seen once, and the ten largest hold 13% to 15%. This specimen consisted of CD8+ T cells from peripheral blood, obtained from a patient given anti-PD-1 treatment. The source is a human donor with melanoma.

V and J are TRBV3-1 (or the pseudogene TRBV3-2) and TRBJ2-1; 7 positions match TRBD2. The CDR3 spans 19 residues. V gave up 4 bases and J gave up 4 bases; unmatched junction bases: 19. Germline V lookup: CDR1 LGHDT, CDR2 YNNKEL (reference sequence). Here the CDR3 DNA reads TGTGCCAGCAGCCCAGCGGCGGTAGCGGGCCGGGACCTATACAATGAGCAGTTCTTC. Translating gives CASSPAAVAGRDLYNEQFF.

The chain uses TRBV28 and TRBJ2-7; no reliable D call. The CDR3 has 14 residues. Deletions cut 8 bases from V and 2 bases from J, with 16 bases between. CDR1 MDHEN and CDR2 SYDVKM come from the germline V gene. CDR3 nucleotide sequence: TGTGCCAGCGGAGAAGAAGGCCGGGCCTACGAGCAGTACTTC. This gives the protein CASGEEGRAYEQYF.

The V gene is TRBV19, the J gene TRBJ2-3, with TRBD1 matching over 7 bases. Germline V gives CDR1 LNHDA, CDR2 SQIVND (reference sequence). The V gene end was trimmed by 9 bases and the J gene end by 1 base; junction bases not matched to a gene: 4. The CDR3 contains 13 residues. CDR3 nucleotide sequence: TGTGCCAGCAATGACAGGGGCACAGATACGCAGTATTTT. The encoded protein is CASNDRGTDTQYF.

This sequence joins TRBV10-3 and TRBJ2-7; 7 positions match TRBD1. Germline CDR1 and CDR2: ENHRY and SYGVKD. The CDR3 extends over 14 amino acids. The trim removed 9 bases at V and 3 bases at J, leaving 11 bases unmatched. The DNA of the CDR3 is TGTGCCATTTCTGCCGGGACAGCTAACTACGAGCAGTACTTC. Residues: CAISAGTANYEQYF.

The chain couples TRBV5-5 to TRBJ2-7, with D possibly being TRBD2 (5 bases). Germline-derived CDR1 and CDR2 are SGHKS and YYEKEE (reference sequence). The germline V and J ends were trimmed by 2 bases and 0 bases, with 6 bases remaining between them. The CDR3 is 13 amino acids. The CDR3 is CASSFEGSYEQYF. CDR3 nucleotide sequence: TGTGCCAGCAGCTTTGAGGGCTCCTACGAGCAGTACTTC.

This clone was detected only once. The rearrangement joins TRBV4-1 to TRBJ2-7; 9 bases are shared with TRBD2. Germline V CDR1 and CDR2: MGHRA, YSYEKL. Trimming at V came to 3 bases and at J to 3 bases, leaving 3 bases not matched to a gene. The CDR3 contains 14 residues. CDR3 loop: CASSQGAGGYEQYF. CDR3 nucleotide sequence: TGCGCCAGCAGCCAGGGAGCGGGGGGCTACGAGCAGTACTTC.